This T cell receptor (beta chain) was captured in a study of cytomegalovirus exposure and HLA in healthy donors listed by TCRdb under 2017. With regard to the full study: According to a later analysis, one platform produced both the approximately 110 validation repertoires and the 666 repertoires of the first cohort. The study aimed to test whether cataloging public T cell receptors could reveal signatures of past pathogen exposure. A separate validation cohort of about 110 different subjects was used in addition to the 666-subject first cohort. High-throughput TCR immunosequencing, statistical association of individual TCRs with disease status, and machine learning were combined to predict cytomegalovirus infection status.

Here is what the overall study found, with its caveats: A total of 150 to 200 TCR beta chains were listed by the study as associated with cytomegalovirus. In a later analysis, TCRs clustered in the first cohort were found to also tend to co-occur in the roughly 110 validation repertoires, with about 94% of cluster scores above 0. All 120 or so repertoires were used to score co-occurrence in the validation cohort in a later analysis, because that analysis had no HLA typing for the cohort. Most TCR sequences were seen in very few donors, while some public TCRs were found in many individuals. According to the authors, the approach could potentially be generalized to other disease states and immunological phenotypes. Three of the identified cytomegalovirus-associated TCR beta chains were confirmed in vitro to be specific for cytomegalovirus antigens. Cytomegalovirus status was reported to be diagnosed by the classifier with high specificity and sensitivity in both the original and validation cohorts.

Points on this clone: It lacks a known antigen. No quality values exist for individual bases; no much larger clone is one base distant.

Library creation used the immunoSEQ multiplex PCR assay. Concerning the study's data processing: A statistical classification framework was built for diagnosing cytomegalovirus status from the catalog of TCR beta chain sequences. Not all clones reach the TCRdb copy of this immuneACCESS table, which keeps in-frame sequences only. Checked studies attribute under half of the gap to unresolved V genes and leave the rest unexplained. V, J and clone size reflect that table, while D and trimming were determined from the DNA. The sample data list 300,000 to 400,000 clones, and nearly 90% of these were observed just once. The ten largest make up more than 0.95% of the sample. The donors belonged to the validation cohort of about 130 subjects, which was separate from the approximately 660-subject first cohort. Trimming accounts for 8 bases at V and 7 bases at J, while the number of junction bases matched to no gene is 10. The CDR3 contains 14 residues, cysteine and phenylalanine counted. The DNA shown is the 42-base CDR3, in frame from base 1. The CDR1 and CDR2 encoded by the germline V gene are SGHAT and FQNNGV.

Rearrangement joined TRBV11-2 to TRBJ2-7; TRBD2 lines up with 11 middle nucleotides. The origin of this receptor is a man aged 25 to 40 in good health and CMV-seronegative. The sequenced material came from PBMCs. The nucleotides read TGTGCCAGCCAAATAGCGGGGGGGCCTTGGGAGCAGTACTTC. This translates into CASQIAGGPWEQYF.